Below, 14 T cell receptor beta chains from the same sample are listed, as sequenced in a study of blood T cell repertoires in COVID-19. Profiled with immunoSEQ multiplex PCR; TCRdb holds only in-frame clones, not every one. This table holds over 100,000 clones, around four fifths found once. The sample taken for sequencing was peripheral blood. All receptors come from a man in his 60s with acute or convalescent COVID-19.

The V call is TRBV5-6, the J call TRBJ1-1; D is uncertain. The length of the CDR3 is 13 residues. Trimming pared 1 base from V and 7 bases from J, leaving 11 bases between. The germline gives CDR1 SGHDT, CDR2 YYEEEE. The CDR3 DNA follows: TGTGCCAGCAGCTTGCTGGGAGCCGGTGAAGCTTTCTTT. It codes for CASSLLGAGEAFF.

The chain is built from TRBV19 and TRBJ1-2; 8 bases align to TRBD1. J gave up 7 bases and V 9 bases, and 7 bases lay outside the gene matches. CDR3 size: 12 residues. The germline V gene encodes CDR1 LNHDA and CDR2 SQIVND (reference sequence). The CDR3, as DNA: TGTGCCAGCCAAACAGGGGGTAGTGGCTACACCTTC. Translated, it gives CASQTGGSGYTF.

The chain recombines TRBV27 with TRBJ2-7, with D tentatively TRBD2 (5 bases). CDR1 and CDR2 from the germline V gene are MNHEY and SMNVEV (reference sequence). The germline V and J ends were trimmed by 3 bases and 6 bases, with 9 bases remaining between them. The CDR3 extends over 12 amino acids. CDR3 DNA: TGTGCCAGCAGTTTTCTACGGGGCGAGCAGTACTTC. Translation: CASSFLRGEQYF.

This clone has more than one count but fewer than ten. This CDR3 is CASSLYGDEQFF. Written as DNA, the CDR3 is TGTGCCAGCAGCTTGTATGGAGATGAGCAGTTCTTC. The genes are TRBV11-3 and TRBJ2-1, with D unresolved. CDR1 is SGHNT, CDR2 YENEEA, per germline. There are 12 residues in the CDR3. Trimming cost V 3 bases and J 8 bases, with 8 bases left between them. Looking up the rest from reference TRBV11-3 and TRBJ2-1 gives the full variable domain: EAGVVQSPRYKIIEKKQPVAFWCNPISGHNTLYWYLQNLGQGPELLIRYENEEAVDDSQLPKDRFSAERLKGVDSTLKIQPAELGDSAVYLCASSLYGDEQFFGPGTRLTVL.

In this sample, this clone turned up once. The J gene is TRBJ1-3, the V gene TRBV7-2, with D perhaps matching TRBD1 (5 bases). This CDR3 is built from 17 residues. Per germline, CDR1 SGHTA and CDR2 FQGNSA. Trimming stripped 5 bases from V and 0 bases from J, with 17 bases between. The CDR3 reads CASSPRVNSLSGNTIYF. CDR3 DNA sequence: TGTGCCAGCAGCCCCAGGGTCAACAGTCTCTCTGGAAACACCATATATTTT.

The CDR3: CASSPQTRGTEAFF. The CDR3 coding sequence is TGTGCCAGCAGCCCTCAGACCCGGGGCACTGAAGCTTTCTTT. The V and J genes are TRBV9 and TRBJ1-1, with unresolved D. Germline CDR1 is SGDLS and CDR2 is YYNGEE. V lost 4 bases to trimming and J lost 4 bases, with 14 bases between them. The CDR3 runs to 14 residues.

This chain links TRBV18 with TRBJ2-5; 9 positions match TRBD1. V shed 3 bases and J 6 bases; nucleotides not matched to a gene: 11. Germline loops: CDR1 KGHSH, CDR2 LQKENI. The CDR3 is 16 amino acids. DNA for the CDR3: TGTGCCAGCTCACCTTCCGCCGGGACAGGGCCAAAGACCCAGTACTTC. Protein: CASSPSAGTGPKTQYF. Full variable domain (remainder filled in from reference TRBV18 and TRBJ2-5): NAGVMQNPRHLVRRRGQEARLRCSPMKGHSHVYWYRQLPEEGLKFMVYLQKENIIDESGMPKERFSAEFPKEGPSILRIQQVVRGDSAAYFCASSPSAGTGPKTQYFGPGTRLLVL.

The CDR3 nucleotides are TGTGCCAGCAGCCGGGGGGTCAATCAGCCCCAGCATTTT. It yields the protein CASSRGVNQPQHF. This chain connects TRBV11-3 to TRBJ1-5; D is perhaps TRBD1 (5 bases). V shed 5 bases and J shed 3 bases, with 8 bases lying between them. Germline CDR1 is SGHNT and CDR2 is YENEEA. CDR3 length: 13 amino acids.

This chain joins TRBV3-1 (or the pseudogene TRBV3-2) and TRBJ2-7; 7 bases are shared with TRBD2. The V segment lost 2 bases and the J segment 4 bases; nucleotides outside the gene matches: 5. Germline-derived CDR1 and CDR2 are LGHDT and YNNKEL (reference sequence). This CDR3 is built from 14 residues. The CDR3 reads CASSQMAGAYEQYF. For the CDR3, the DNA is TGTGCCAGCAGCCAAATGGCGGGAGCATACGAGCAGTACTTC.

V gene TRBV7-2 combines with J gene TRBJ2-1; D is possibly TRBD2 (5 bases). V was trimmed by 3 bases and J by 6 bases, leaving 12 bases between them. This CDR3 comprises 14 residues. From germline, CDR1 is SGHTA and CDR2 FQGNSA. DNA of the CDR3: TGTGCCAGCAGCTTCCAGCGGCAGGTCAATGAGCAGTTCTTC. Translating it yields CASSFQRQVNEQFF.

The chain employs TRBV24-1 and TRBJ1-2, with no clear D. The CDR3 has 13 amino acids. V gave up 3 bases and J gave up 5 bases, with 9 bases separating them. Germline CDR1 is KGHDR and CDR2 is SFDVKD. CDR3 nucleotides: TGTGCCACCAGTGATGAGACGGGGTATGGCTACACCTTC. Translation gives CATSDETGYGYTF.

The chain combines TRBV10-3 with TRBJ1-5; weak D call: TRBD1 (6 bases). V lost 3 bases and J 2 bases, leaving 14 bases between the germline ends. The CDR3 covers 16 residues. Germline V gene lookup returns CDR1 ENHRY and CDR2 SYGVKD. Here the CDR3 reads CAISESTGPGNQPQHF. The DNA for the CDR3 is TGTGCCATCAGTGAATCGACAGGCCCTGGCAATCAGCCCCAGCATTTT.

This sequence joins TRBV11-2 and TRBJ2-3, with 8 bases lining up with TRBD1. This CDR3 is built from 15 residues. Per the germline V gene, CDR1 is SGHAT and CDR2 is FQNNGV. Germline trimming cut 5 bases from V and 2 bases from J; bases unmatched to any gene: 6. The CDR3 loop reads CASSPDRDFTDTQYF. CDR3 nucleotides: TGTGCCAGCAGCCCGGACAGGGACTTCACAGATACGCAGTATTTT.

The chain employs TRBV19 and TRBJ2-2, with TRBD2 identical over 7 bases. Trimming took 4 bases from V and 4 from J; bases not matched to a gene: 12. CDR1 and CDR2 (germline): LNHDA, SQIVND (reference sequence). This CDR3 region has 17 residues. The CDR3 bases are TGTGCCAGTAGTAGGGAACTGGGCGGGAGTAGCACCGGGGAGCTGTTTTTT. It translates to CASSRELGGSSTGELFF.